The rows below give T cell receptor beta chains drawn from one sample of a study of blood T cell repertoires in COVID-19. Profiled with immunoSEQ multiplex PCR; TCRdb holds only in-frame clones, not every one. In the table there are 390,000 or so clones, 75% to 90% of which are singletons. The material sequenced was PBMCs or T cells enriched from blood (not recorded which). The receptors derive from a man younger than 35 who had recovered from COVID-19. Each CDR3 is given with its conserved first and last residue. The order of the fields is V gene, CDR3 length, J gene, clone size, D gene, CDR3 DNA, CDR3 protein. D genes are given only for firm matches. Some rows have no size entry. The others give once, few or many, or a class for an expanded clone.

>TRBV5-4|18|TRBJ1-4|-|TRBD1
TGTGCCAGCAGCTTGGTGGGGACAGGTCTACCGGCAAATGAAAAACTGTTTTTT
CASSLVGTGLPANEKLFF
>TRBV7-2|15|TRBJ1-5|few|-
TGTGCCAGCAGCCCACAGGACATTAGCAATCAGCCCCAGCATTTT
CASSPQDISNQPQHF
>TRBV28|13|TRBJ2-7|-|-
TGTGCCAGCACCTCCCCTCCGGCCTACGAGCAGTACTTC
CASTSPPAYEQYF
>TRBV6-5|14|TRBJ2-3|-|-
TGTGCCAGCAGTTCCCATACCACCCTGAGGACGCAGTATTTT
CASSSHTTLRTQYF
>TRBV7-9|16|TRBJ2-3|-|TRBD2
TGTGCCAGCAGCACCCTAGCGGACCAGCTCCCAGATACGCAGTATTTT
CASSTLADQLPDTQYF
>TRBV3-1/TRBV3-2|17|TRBJ2-2|once|TRBD2
TGTGCCAGCAGCGCACGACTAGCGGGGGGAAACACCGGGGAGCTGTTTTTT
CASSARLAGGNTGELFF
>TRBV5-5|13|TRBJ1-2|-|-
TGTGCCAGCAGCTTCTTCTTGCGCGGTGGCTACACCTTC
CASSFFLRGGYTF
>TRBV9|16|TRBJ1-2|-|TRBD1
TGTGCCAGCAGCGCGGACAGGGATGTCATGGACTATGGCTACACCTTC
CASSADRDVMDYGYTF
>TRBV19|15|TRBJ1-2|-|-
TGTGCCAGTAGTAGCCAACAGGGAGAAGCCTATGGCTACACCTTC
CASSSQQGEAYGYTF
>TRBV27|20|TRBJ2-1|once|TRBD2
TGTGCCAGCAGTTTGAGGGTGACCTATTCGACTAGCGGGAGTGGAGATGAGCAGTTCTTC
CASSLRVTYSTSGSGDEQFF
>TRBV12-3/TRBV12-4|11|TRBJ2-3|-|-
TGTGCCAGCAGCTATTCGCCGACGCAGTATTTT
CASSYSPTQYF
>TRBV19|13|TRBJ2-2|-|TRBD1
TGTGCCAGTAGCGGACAGGGGACCGGGGAGCTGTTTTTT
CASSGQGTGELFF
>TRBV28|15|TRBJ1-5|few|-
TGTGCCAGCAGACCCGCGGGGGCGTCCAATCAGCCCCAGCATTTT
CASRPAGASNQPQHF
>TRBV6-2/TRBV6-3|14|TRBJ1-4|-|-
TGTGCCAGCAGTTCAGTCGATAATAATGAAAAACTGTTTTTT
CASSSVDNNEKLFF
>TRBV6-2/TRBV6-3|13|TRBJ2-5|-|-
TGTGCCAGCAGTTTCCCGGGAAAAGAGACCCAGTACTTC
CASSFPGKETQYF
>TRBV12-3/TRBV12-4|13|TRBJ1-1|-|-
TGTGCCAGCAGTTTTTCTCGGGACACTGAAGCTTTCTTT
CASSFSRDTEAFF
>TRBV19|13|TRBJ1-1|-|-
TGTGCCAGTAGAAGATCAGTGAACACTGAAGCTTTCTTT
CASRRSVNTEAFF
>TRBV5-1|14|TRBJ2-1|-|TRBD1
TGCGCCAGCAGCCCGGGACAGGGCCAGGATGAGCAGTTCTTC
CASSPGQGQDEQFF
>TRBV6-5|14|TRBJ2-7|-|TRBD2
TGTGCCAGTTTCTTAAATCTTGCGGGGGACGAGCAGTACTTC
CASFLNLAGDEQYF
>TRBV4-3|15|TRBJ2-7|-|TRBD2
TGCGCCAGCAGCCAACGTCATAGCGGGGTCTACGAGCAGTACTTC
CASSQRHSGVYEQYF
>TRBV28|13|TRBJ2-7|-|-
TGTGCCTTCGCCCGACACGTTGAATACGAGCAGTACTTC
CAFARHVEYEQYF
>TRBV7-9|13|TRBJ1-2|-|TRBD1
TGTGCCACCCGGCAGACAGGGGAAGGAGGCTACACCTTC
CATRQTGEGGYTF
>TRBV28|15|TRBJ1-2|-|TRBD1
TGTGCCAGCAATCCTCAACCGGGACAGGGTCTTAGCTACACCTTC
CASNPQPGQGLSYTF
>TRBV28|11|TRBJ2-3|-|-
TGTGCCAGCAGTCTCACAGATACGCAGTATTTT
CASSLTDTQYF
>TRBV7-6|14|TRBJ1-5|-|TRBD1
TGTGCCAGCAGCTGGGACAGGGGCGGGCAGCCCCAGCATTTT
CASSWDRGGQPQHF
>TRBV6-2/TRBV6-3|15|TRBJ1-5|-|TRBD1
TGTGCCAGCAGTTATGACAGGGGGTGGAATCAGCCCCAGCATTTT
CASSYDRGWNQPQHF